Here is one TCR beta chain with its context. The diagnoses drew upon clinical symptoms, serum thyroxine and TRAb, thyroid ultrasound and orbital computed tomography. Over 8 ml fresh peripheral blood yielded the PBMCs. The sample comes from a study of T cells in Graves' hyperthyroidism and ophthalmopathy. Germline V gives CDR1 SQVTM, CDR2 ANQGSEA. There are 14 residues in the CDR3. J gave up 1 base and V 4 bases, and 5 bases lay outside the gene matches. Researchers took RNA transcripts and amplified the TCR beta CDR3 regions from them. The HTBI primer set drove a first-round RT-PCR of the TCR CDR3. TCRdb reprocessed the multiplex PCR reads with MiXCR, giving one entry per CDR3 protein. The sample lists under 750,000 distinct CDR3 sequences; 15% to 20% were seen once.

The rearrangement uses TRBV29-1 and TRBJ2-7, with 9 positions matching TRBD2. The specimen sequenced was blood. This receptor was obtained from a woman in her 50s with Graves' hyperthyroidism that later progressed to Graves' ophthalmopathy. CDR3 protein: CSVALAGISYEQYF. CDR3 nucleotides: TGCAGCGTTGCCCTAGCGGGAATATCCTACGAGCAGTACTTC.